The 23 T cell receptor beta chains below all came from one sample that was sequenced in a study of glioma-infiltrating T cells after dendritic cell vaccination. This table comes from immunoSEQ multiplex PCR, and its TCRdb copy is limited to in-frame clones, with some not included. The data show roughly 100,000 clones, roughly four fifths seen once. The source was blood, collected before dendritic cell vaccination. The receptors originated from a human donor with glioblastoma.

The CDR3 spells CASGPLTEAFF. CDR3 in DNA: TGTGCTAGTGGTCCCCTCACTGAAGCTTTCTTT. The chain carries TRBV12-5 and TRBJ1-1; D unclear. The CDR3 has 11 amino acids. Trimming left V 5 bases short and J 4 bases short, with 5 bases between. Germline-derived CDR1 and CDR2 are LGHNT and FRNRAP.

As concerns this clone: One junction end disagrees with the germline gene, perhaps due to a read error. The chain combines TRBV7-9 with TRBJ2-3; D may be TRBD2 (7 bases). Germline V gene data show CDR1 as SEHNR and CDR2 as FQNEAQ (reference sequence). The CDR3 covers 14 residues. This CDR3 is CASSFGGGTDTQYF. In DNA form, the CDR3 reads TGTGCCAGCAGCTTTGGGGGGGGCACGGATACGCAGTATTTT.

V and J are TRBV6-5 and TRBJ1-1; D might be TRBD1 (5 bases). Germline V gene lookup returns CDR1 MNHEY and CDR2 SVGAGI. The CDR3 consists of 13 residues. V was pared by 2 bases and J by 5 bases, with 9 bases between. The CDR3 nucleotides are TGTGCCAGCAGTTACAGGGGCGTTACTGAAGCTTTCTTT. The encoded protein is CASSYRGVTEAFF.

This clone was counted between two and nine times. This chain uses TRBV6-5 with TRBJ1-2; 8 bases line up with TRBD1. Germline V gene lookup returns CDR1 MNHEY and CDR2 SVGAGI. CDR3 length: 14 residues. V shed 7 bases, J shed 0 bases, and the junction held 4 bases outside the gene matches. The CDR3 loop is CASKPDRANYGYTF. CDR3 nucleotides: TGTGCCAGCAAACCGGACAGGGCTAACTATGGCTACACCTTC.

The rearrangement joins TRBV28 to TRBJ1-2, with 9 nucleotides matching TRBD1. Losses at the gene ends were 4 bases for V and 5 bases for J; bases not matched to a gene: 8. This CDR3 is built from 15 residues. CDR1 and CDR2 from the germline V gene are MDHEN and SYDVKM. The CDR3 protein is CASSSGTGWEYGYTF. CDR3 in DNA: TGTGCCAGCAGTTCAGGGACAGGGTGGGAATATGGCTACACCTTC.

This clone was detected a few times. This chain uses TRBV7-9 with TRBJ2-5, with unresolved D. Germline V CDR1 and CDR2: SEHNR, FQNEAQ (reference sequence). The CDR3 covers 13 residues. Deletions cut 5 bases from V and 14 bases from J, with 21 bases between. This chain's CDR3 is CASSRESGDTPYF. The CDR3 DNA is TGTGCCAGCAGCCGAGAATCAGGTGACACCCCATACTTC.

V is TRBV6-5 and J is TRBJ2-5; 7 nucleotides align to TRBD2. Germline lookup yields CDR1 MNHEY and CDR2 SVGAGI. The CDR3 runs 16 residues. With V trimmed by 0 bases and J by 5 bases, 9 bases remained unmatched. CDR3 sequence reads: CASSYSRRGRGETQYF. DNA of the CDR3: TGTGCCAGCAGTTACTCGCGGCGGGGGAGAGGCGAGACCCAGTACTTC.

This chain links TRBV11-3 with TRBJ1-1, with a possible D match to TRBD1 (5 bases). This CDR3 contains 15 residues. Germline V gene data show CDR1 as SGHNT and CDR2 as YENEEA. The V end was cut by 5 bases, the J end by 2 bases, with 15 bases between. For the CDR3, the DNA is TGTGCCAGCAGCCTAAGGAGGGGAAGAAACACTGAAGCTTTCTTT. This sequence encodes CASSLRRGRNTEAFF.

The chain couples TRBV30 to TRBJ2-7, with 9 positions matching TRBD2. This CDR3 has 14 residues. The germline CDR1 and CDR2 sequences are GTSNPN and SVGIG (reference sequence). V shed 2 bases and J 0 bases; nucleotides not matched to a gene: 2. The CDR3 protein is CAWSSGGSSYEQYF. The DNA for the CDR3 is TGTGCCTGGAGTAGCGGGGGGTCCTCCTACGAGCAGTACTTC.

The chain couples TRBV5-8 to TRBJ2-3; maybe TRBD2 (5 bases). CDR3 size: 18 residues. V dropped 4 bases and J dropped 2 bases, with 23 bases sitting between them. CDR1 is SGHTS, CDR2 YDEGEE, per germline. Here the CDR3 reads CASSPGDRALSFTDTQYF. The CDR3 nucleotides are TGTGCCAGCAGCCCCGGGGATAGGGCCCTGAGCTTCACAGATACGCAGTATTTT.

This chain links TRBV2 with TRBJ2-5, with no clear D. CDR1 SNHLY and CDR2 FYNNEI come from the germline V gene. Trimming pared 4 bases from V and 4 bases from J, leaving 13 bases between. This CDR3 region has 14 residues. The CDR3: CASSVGYRVETQYF. Here the CDR3 DNA reads TGTGCCAGCAGTGTCGGGTATCGGGTAGAGACCCAGTACTTC.

The rearrangement links TRBV10-1 to TRBJ1-1; no reliable D call. V dropped 0 bases and J dropped 6 bases, with 8 bases sitting between them. The germline V gene has CDR1 WNHNN and CDR2 SYGVQD (reference sequence). This CDR3 comprises 13 residues. CDR3 nucleotide sequence: TGCGCCAGCAGTGAGTCGACTCCCGCTGAAGCTTTCTTT. It is translated as CASSESTPAEAFF.

The J gene is TRBJ1-3, the V gene TRBV27; D unclear. Germline values: CDR1 MNHEY, CDR2 SMNVEV (reference sequence). CDR3 length: 13 amino acids. V lost 4 bases and J 4 bases, leaving 8 bases between the germline ends. CDR3 amino acids: CASSSGFGNTIYF. For the CDR3, the DNA is TGTGCCAGCAGTTCAGGATTCGGAAACACCATATATTTT.

In this sample, this clone turned up once. This chain joins TRBV6-1 and TRBJ2-7; the D gene is possibly TRBD2 (5 bases). V was trimmed by 3 bases and J by 6 bases, leaving 9 bases between them. The CDR3 sequence is 12 residues long. Per germline, CDR1 MNHNS and CDR2 SASEGT. CDR3 nucleotide sequence: TGTGCCAGCAGTGACCCCGGGGTCGAGCAGTACTTC. This translates into CASSDPGVEQYF.

The chain has TRBV4-3 and TRBJ1-5, with D possibly matching TRBD1 (5 bases). The germline V and J ends were trimmed by 0 bases and 3 bases, with 12 bases remaining between them. The CDR3 consists of 16 residues. Germline V gives CDR1 LGHNA, CDR2 YSLEER. The CDR3 region is CASSQDSGGSNQPQHF. DNA for the CDR3: TGCGCCAGCAGCCAAGATAGCGGGGGTTCCAATCAGCCCCAGCATTTT.

This clone occurred a few times. Other DNA sequences in this sample translate to the same CDR3. The rearrangement uses TRBV7-2 and TRBJ1-1, with D possibly TRBD1 on 5 matching bases. V was shortened by 2 bases and J by 2 bases, with 9 bases between the two germline ends. Germline CDR1 and CDR2: SGHTA and FQGNSA. CDR3 length: 14 residues. CDR3 amino acids: CASSLSGINTEAFF. The DNA of the CDR3 is TGTGCCAGCAGCTTATCAGGGATCAACACTGAAGCTTTCTTT.

The V call is TRBV19, the J call TRBJ1-5; 7 bases map to TRBD1. CDR1 is LNHDA and CDR2 is SQIVND in the germline V gene (reference sequence). The V and J ends lost 5 bases and 9 bases, in that order; junction bases with no gene match: 13. The CDR3 sequence is 15 residues long. CDR3 coding DNA: TGTGCCAGTAGTCCTCGACAGGGCGCAGGCCGGCCCCAGCATTTT. Its translation: CASSPRQGAGRPQHF.

This chain links TRBV7-2 with TRBJ2-5; 12 bases align to TRBD2. Unmatched junction bases numbered 4, after V lost 5 bases and J lost 6 bases. The CDR3 has 14 residues. In germline, CDR1 is SGHTA, CDR2 FQGNSA. The CDR3 region has the DNA TGTGCCAGCAGCCCTAGCGGGGGGGCCCAGACCCAGTACTTC. Translation: CASSPSGGAQTQYF.

The rearrangement links TRBV4-3 to TRBJ1-2, with D tentatively TRBD1 (6 bases). The V gene lost 4 bases and the J gene lost 6 bases, with 15 bases spanning the gap. Germline V gives CDR1 LGHNA, CDR2 YSLEER. The CDR3 extends over 14 amino acids. In nucleotides, the CDR3 is TGCGCCAGCAGCCCGATGAGGGGGTACGATGGCTACACCTTC. Protein product: CASSPMRGYDGYTF.

The chain carries TRBV6-5 and TRBJ2-6; D is unresolved. The CDR3 is 16 residues long. The V end lost 2 bases, the J end lost 2 bases, and 10 bases lay between the germline ends. Germline CDR1 reads MNHEY; CDR2 reads SVGAGI. CDR3 coding DNA: TGTGCCAGCAGTTACGAGCCCGTCCCTGGGGCCAACGTCCTGACTTTC. Its protein product is CASSYEPVPGANVLTF.

The rearrangement uses TRBV4-1 and TRBJ2-1; 8 bases fit TRBD2. V was pared by 3 bases and J by 0 bases, with 13 bases of the junction left unmatched. The germline V gene has CDR1 MGHRA and CDR2 YSYEKL. CDR3 length equals 19 residues. The CDR3 region is CASSHPVRMRGVSYNEQFF. The CDR3 bases are TGCGCCAGCAGCCACCCCGTACGGATGCGGGGGGTCTCCTACAATGAGCAGTTCTTC.

The chain combines TRBV6-1 with TRBJ1-2, with 7 bases identical to TRBD1. V lost 5 bases to trimming and J lost 1 base; unmatched junction nucleotides: 1. The germline gives CDR1 MNHNS, CDR2 SASEGT. CDR3 size: 13 residues. CDR3 nucleotide sequence: TGTGCCAGCAGTAGGGACAGTAACTATGGCTACACCTTC. Protein sequence: CASSRDSNYGYTF.

This clone was counted between two and nine times. V is TRBV7-9 and J is TRBJ1-2; weak D call: TRBD1 (6 bases). CDR1 and CDR2 from the germline V gene are SEHNR and FQNEAQ (reference sequence). The CDR3 extends over 14 amino acids. Trimming left V 4 bases short and J 4 bases short, with 13 bases between. The chain's CDR3 is CASSSLARGYGYTF. The CDR3 region has the DNA TGTGCCAGCAGCTCCCTCGCCAGGGGCTATGGCTACACCTTC.